This T cell receptor beta chain was obtained from a study of blood T cell repertoires in COVID-19. The protocol was immunoSEQ multiplex PCR, while the TCRdb copy is restricted to in-frame clones and leaves out a portion. The sample carries about 500,000 clones, 85% to 90% recorded once. V shed 1 base and J shed 1 base, with 7 bases lying between them. The CDR3 length is 14 residues. The germline V gene encodes CDR1 KGHSH and CDR2 LQKENI. The clonotype originates from a woman aged 45 to 65 with COVID-19, enrolled during active disease. Sequencing used peripheral blood. The V and J genes are TRBV18 and TRBJ1-1; D call uncertain. The CDR3 sequence: CASSPQRENTEAFF. The CDR3 coding sequence is TGTGCCAGCTCACCACAACGGGAGAACACTGAAGCTTTCTTT.